These 18 T cell receptor beta chains were sequenced from one sample in a study of T-cell reconstitution after alpha-beta-depleted transplantation in children. As it was prepared, the TCRbeta library received unique molecular identifiers. TCRdb itself ran the PCR reads through MiXCR, one entry per CDR3 protein. The table lists tens of thousands of distinct CDR3 sequences, about 7.3% of them singletons. The sequences come from PBMCs from the stem cell graft donor, collected from the stem cell graft. The receptors derive from a human donor who donated a stem cell graft to a child with acute lymphoblastic leukemia.

This clonotype was seen a few times. V is TRBV29-1 and J is TRBJ2-6; 12 bases map to TRBD2. From germline, CDR1 is SQVTM and CDR2 ANQGSEA. The CDR3 sequence is 17 residues long. V lost 4 bases and J lost 3; bases outside the gene matches: 7. The CDR3 spells CSVVASGRARGANVLTF. The CDR3 DNA follows: TGCAGCGTTGTTGCTAGCGGGAGGGCCCGTGGGGCCAACGTCCTGACTTTC.

This clonotype has at least ten counts. The genes are TRBV7-3 and TRBJ1-1; weak D call: TRBD1 (5 bases). With 4 bases removed from V and 0 bases from J, the gap between germline ends came to 6 bases. The CDR3 is 13 amino acids. Germline V lookup: CDR1 SGHTA, CDR2 FQGTGA. CDR3 in amino acids: CASSSGVNTEAFF. In DNA, the CDR3 is TGTGCCAGCAGCTCGGGGGTGAACACTGAAGCTTTCTTT.

This clonotype was seen ten or more times. The rearrangement links TRBV15 to TRBJ1-4; TRBD1 might be the D (5 bases). V lost 1 base to trimming and J lost 7 bases, with 7 bases between them. This CDR3 is 13 amino acids long. Germline assignment: CDR1 LNHNV and CDR2 YYDKDF (reference sequence). CDR3 loop: CATSRVGGEKLFF. The CDR3 nucleotides are TGTGCCACCAGCAGAGTGGGGGGTGAAAAACTGTTTTTT.

This clonotype was recorded a few times. The rearrangement uses TRBV12-3 or TRBV12-4 and TRBJ2-5, with 11 nucleotides matching TRBD2. V gave up 6 bases and J gave up 5 bases; unmatched junction bases: 8. The CDR3 spans 15 residues. The CDR3 loop is CASSTSGRGMETQYF. The CDR3 DNA reads as TGTGCCAGCAGCACTAGCGGGAGAGGGATGGAGACCCAGTACTTC.

This clonotype was seen many times. The chain's CDR3 is CASSDSTSGSPGGTGELFF. The DNA for the CDR3 is TGTGCCAGCAGTGATTCGACTAGCGGGAGTCCCGGAGGGACCGGGGAGCTGTTTTTT. The chain employs TRBV25-1 and TRBJ2-2; TRBD2 aligns across 12 bases. Germline V CDR1 and CDR2: MGHDK, SYGVNS. This CDR3 is built from 19 residues. The V and J ends lost 3 bases and 5 bases, in that order; junction bases with no gene match: 13.

This clonotype showed up many times. V usage is TRBV5-1 and J usage is TRBJ2-1; D may be TRBD1 (6 bases). V lost 0 bases, J lost 8 bases, and 9 bases lay in between. The CDR3 totals 13 residues. Per the germline V gene, CDR1 is SGHRS and CDR2 is YFSETQ. This CDR3 reads CASSLDRADEQFF. In DNA, the CDR3 is TGCGCCAGCAGCTTGGACAGGGCCGATGAGCAGTTCTTC.

This clonotype was seen repeatedly, ten times or more. The chain joins TRBV12-3 or TRBV12-4 to TRBJ1-5; D not certain. There are 14 residues in the CDR3. V was trimmed by 5 bases and J by 1 base, leaving 9 bases between them. The CDR3 nucleotides are TGTGCCAGCAGTCCAGGACTGAGCAATCAGCCCCAGCATTTT. It is translated as CASSPGLSNQPQHF.

The rearrangement links TRBV18 to TRBJ1-5, with 11 bases lining up with TRBD1. The length of the CDR3 is 16 residues. Trimming at V came to 2 bases and at J to 5 bases, leaving 5 bases not matched to a gene. The germline gives CDR1 KGHSH, CDR2 LQKENI. For the CDR3, the DNA is TGTGCCAGCTCACCAAACGGACAGGGGGCGGATCAGCCCCAGCATTTT. Protein sequence: CASSPNGQGADQPQHF.

This clonotype was seen a handful of times. This sequence joins TRBV7-6 and TRBJ2-4, with 10 bases aligning to TRBD1. There are 16 residues in the CDR3. V lost 1 base, J lost 5 bases, and 5 bases stayed unmatched. Germline-derived CDR1 and CDR2 are SGHVS and FNYEAQ. The CDR3 bases are TGTGCCAGCAGCTTAGGGTCCGGGACAGGGGAAAACATTCAGTACTTC. Translated, it gives CASSLGSGTGENIQYF.

As for this clonotype: Compared with germline, one end of the junction differs, possibly owing to a read error. The chain recombines TRBV10-2 with TRBJ2-1; 13 bases map to TRBD2. Germline loops: CDR1 WSHSY, CDR2 SAAADI. This CDR3 contains 15 residues. The CDR3 reads CASRTSGSSYDEQFF. CDR3 DNA: TGCGCCAGTCGGACTAGCGGGAGTTCCTACGATGAGCAGTTCTTC.

The chain recombines TRBV24-1 with TRBJ2-1, with 10 bases matching TRBD1. CDR1 KGHDR and CDR2 SFDVKD come from the germline V gene. This CDR3 spans 16 amino acids. Trimming cost V 3 bases and J 7 bases; bases outside gene matches: 8. CDR3 protein: CATSDRRQGAGNEQFF. The CDR3 coding sequence is TGTGCCACCAGTGATAGGCGACAGGGGGCAGGGAATGAGCAGTTCTTC.

This clonotype was found many times. The V gene is TRBV9, the J gene TRBJ2-7; perhaps TRBD2 as D (6 bases). Germline V gene lookup returns CDR1 SGDLS and CDR2 YYNGEE. The CDR3 loop spans 16 amino acids. Trimming removed 3 bases from V and 0 bases from J, with 16 bases in between. The CDR3 sequence: CASSDSKEGSSYEQYF. CDR3 nucleotide sequence: TGTGCCAGCAGCGACTCCAAGGAGGGTAGCTCCTACGAGCAGTACTTC. Filled out from reference TRBV9 and TRBJ2-7, the complete variable domain reads DSGVTQTPKHLITATGQRVTLRCSPRSGDLSVYWYQQSLDQGLQFLIQYYNGEERAKGNILERFSAQQFPDLHSELNLSSLELGDSALYFCASSDSKEGSSYEQYFGPGTRLTVT.

This clonotype was recorded many times. The CDR3 DNA follows: TGCGCCAGCAGCTTGGCTACAGGCTACAATGAGCAGTTCTTC. Translating gives CASSLATGYNEQFF. The chain employs TRBV5-1 and TRBJ2-1, with TRBD1 as a possible D gene (5 bases). CDR1 is SGHRS and CDR2 is YFSETQ in the germline V gene. V lost 0 bases to trimming and J lost 3 bases, with 7 bases between them. CDR3 size: 14 residues. Complete variable domain (other parts from reference TRBV5-1 and TRBJ2-1): KAGVTQTPRYLIKTRGQQVTLSCSPISGHRSVSWYQQTPGQGLQFLFEYFSETQRNKGNFPGRFSGRQFSNSRSEMNVSTLELGDSALYLCASSLATGYNEQFFGPGTRLTVL.

This clonotype was recorded many times. The CDR3 here is CASLLGGQRLSNTEAFF. The CDR3 DNA reads as TGTGCCAGCCTCCTAGGGGGACAGCGTTTATCGAACACTGAAGCTTTCTTT. The chain links TRBV2 to TRBJ1-1, with 7 bases fitting TRBD1. Trimming cost V 8 bases and J 1 base; bases outside gene matches: 16. Germline-derived CDR1 and CDR2 are SNHLY and FYNNEI. The CDR3 is 17 amino acids.

At least ten counts were recorded for this clonotype. The rearrangement links TRBV28 to TRBJ1-1; 8 bases fit TRBD1. The CDR3 contains 15 residues. The ends lost 5 bases at V and 4 bases at J; junction bases unmatched: 9. In germline, CDR1 is MDHEN, CDR2 SYDVKM. The CDR3 DNA follows: TGTGCCAGCAGTGTGCACAGGGGGTCAGCCACTGAAGCTTTCTTT. It codes for CASSVHRGSATEAFF.

The V and J genes are TRBV7-6 and TRBJ2-5; D not certain. Per germline, CDR1 SGHVS and CDR2 FNYEAQ. The V end was cut by 5 bases, the J end by 1 base, with 8 bases between. The CDR3 length is 13 residues. CDR3 region: CASSRKVQETQYF. CDR3 in DNA: TGTGCCAGCAGCCGGAAAGTCCAAGAGACCCAGTACTTC.

In its sample, this clonotype was seen many times. The rearrangement uses TRBV4-1 and TRBJ2-5; D uncertain. Trimming pared 0 bases from V and 5 bases from J, leaving 13 bases between. Germline CDR1 MGHRA, CDR2 YSYEKL. The CDR3 totals 15 residues. In DNA, the CDR3 is TGCGCCAGCAGCCAAGAAGAACGGCGGACGGAGACCCAGTACTTC. This translates into CASSQEERRTETQYF.

As DNA, the CDR3 is TGTGCCACAGCCCAGGGGACAGTTTGCTTTGGAAACACCATATATTTT. Its translation is CATAQGTVCFGNTIYF. The chain recombines TRBV6-1 with TRBJ1-3, with TRBD1 matching 7 bases. Germline V gene lookup returns CDR1 MNHNS and CDR2 SASEGT. The CDR3 loop spans 16 amino acids. Trimming removed 10 bases from V and 3 bases from J; junction bases left unmatched: 15.